This T cell receptor beta chain was captured by sequencing in a study of OX40 agonist ivuxolimab in advanced cancers. Study information: Patients were given ivuxolimab, an antibody that agonizes OX40 (CD134). Hepatocellular carcinoma, melanoma, renal cell or head and neck cancer was diagnosed in the dose-escalation patients.

Trimming pared 2 bases from V and 0 bases from J, leaving 21 bases between. Germline CDR1 reads SGHKS; CDR2 reads YYEKEE (reference sequence). The CDR3 is 18 amino acids. People who had autoimmune disease history or systemic immunosuppression were excluded. Profiled with immunoSEQ multiplex PCR; TCRdb holds only in-frame clones, not every one. The sample lists around 80,000 clones; roughly 89% were seen once. About this clone: The antigen is undetermined.

Study conclusions and caveats: Certain nonresponders additionally had low normalized T-cell clonal expansion.

The sample was CD4+ or CD8+ T cells sorted from blood, taken in a trial of the OX40 agonist ivuxolimab. This clonotype originated in an adult with an advanced solid tumor such as melanoma, head and neck, liver or kidney cancer. The rearrangement joins TRBV5-5 to TRBJ2-7, with D tentatively TRBD1 (7 bases). DNA of the CDR3: TGTGCCAGCAGCTTCAGAGGTACCCCAGGGGGGAACTCCTACGAGCAGTACTTC. It encodes CASSFRGTPGGNSYEQYF.